The present T cell receptor (beta chain) was sequenced within a study of cytomegalovirus exposure and HLA in healthy donors. Findings and caveats of the study: Segments of the TCR beta V type were, in most cases, productive about 90% or about 30% of the time in an earlier analysis. Across donors, presence/absence analyses took sequencing depth to be roughly uniform. Links to common viral pathogens appeared, in a later analysis, for several of the most significant clusters.

The PCR contained 60 Vbeta and 13 Jbeta primers. Here immunoSEQ multiplex PCR was the method, and the copy in TCRdb shows in-frame clones only, minus some. The sample has about 250,000 clones; under 90% are singletons. CDR3 length: 15 residues. CDR1 is MGHRA and CDR2 is YSYEKL in the germline V gene. V was shortened by 3 bases and J by 0 bases, with 9 bases between the two germline ends. Notes on this clone: No antigen is known for it.

The sample was PBMCs. The origin of this receptor is a girl aged 2-15 years in good health and CMV-seronegative. This chain connects TRBV4-1 to TRBJ2-1; D is unresolved. CDR3 in amino acids: CASSQRLSSYNEQFF. DNA of the CDR3: TGCGCCAGCAGCCAGAGACTGAGCTCCTACAATGAGCAGTTCTTC.